One sample yielded the 20 T cell receptor beta chains listed below, sequenced in a study of T cell responses to AZD1222 COVID-19 vaccine. The method was immunoSEQ multiplex PCR; TCRdb's version includes in-frame clones alone and lacks a portion of them. The sample gives around 200,000 clones, 88% of which show up once; 7.7% is in the top ten. The sequencing here drew on peripheral blood, taken on day 0 of AZD1222 vaccination. Source of these receptors: an adult in good health.

The chain couples TRBV7-2 to TRBJ1-1; D is undetermined. Germline V gives CDR1 SGHTA, CDR2 FQGNSA. The CDR3 is 14 residues long. Trimming cost V 5 bases and J 4 bases, with 14 bases left between them. The DNA for the CDR3 is TGTGCCAGCAGCCCCTCTTCTGGGTTCACTGAAGCTTTCTTT. This translates into CASSPSSGFTEAFF.

This rearrangement joins TRBV6-1 to TRBJ1-4; D may be TRBD1 (6 bases). CDR3 length: 15 amino acids. Germline loops: CDR1 MNHNS, CDR2 SASEGT. V was shortened by 3 bases and J by 4 bases, with 12 bases between the two germline ends. The CDR3: CASSEPGQFNEKLFF. The CDR3 DNA sequence: TGTGCCAGCAGTGAGCCCGGACAGTTTAATGAAAAACTGTTTTTT.

This chain connects TRBV2 to TRBJ2-7, with D possibly called TRBD1 or TRBD2 (5 bases each). Per germline, CDR1 SNHLY and CDR2 FYNNEI. The ends were cut back, 10 bases at V and 1 base at J, with 11 bases in the middle. CDR3 length equals 12 residues. CDR3 DNA sequence: TGTGCCACCCGGGGCGGTTCCTACGAGCAGTACTTC. Protein product: CATRGGSYEQYF.

This clone has only one observation. V gene TRBV19 combines with J gene TRBJ1-5; 7 bases align to TRBD1. V gave up 4 bases and J gave up 6 bases; unmatched junction bases: 6. The CDR3 runs 14 residues. CDR1 is LNHDA and CDR2 is SQIVND in the germline V gene (reference sequence). CDR3 region: CASSKAAGGQPQHF. CDR3 bases: TGTGCCAGTAGTAAGGCGGCAGGGGGTCAGCCCCAGCATTTT.

The chain employs TRBV28 and TRBJ1-2; D not resolved. The germline V and J ends were trimmed by 1 base and 5 bases, with 11 bases remaining between them. CDR1 is MDHEN and CDR2 is SYDVKM in the germline V gene. The CDR3 is made up of 14 amino acids. The CDR3 region is CASSLSGLGYGYTF. The CDR3 nucleotides are TGTGCCAGCAGTTTATCGGGCCTGGGGTATGGCTACACCTTC.

J is TRBJ1-6 and V is TRBV3-1 (or the pseudogene TRBV3-2); 8 bases are shared with TRBD1. Trimming at V came to 3 bases and at J to 6 bases, leaving 7 bases not matched to a gene. There are 16 residues in the CDR3. The germline CDR1 and CDR2 sequences are LGHDT and YNNKEL (reference sequence). For the CDR3, the DNA is TGTGCCAGCAGCCACCCCGGGACAGGAATTAATTCACCCCTCCACTTT. This translates into CASSHPGTGINSPLHF.

The chain is built from TRBV28 and TRBJ1-4; D perhaps matches TRBD1 (6 bases). CDR1 is MDHEN and CDR2 is SYDVKM in the germline V gene. Trimming left V 7 bases short and J 14 bases short, with 20 bases between. This CDR3 is 13 amino acids long. The CDR3 protein is CASTEPGGGPLFF. CDR3 nucleotide sequence: TGTGCCAGCACTGAACCGGGGGGGGGCCCCCTGTTTTTT.

V gene TRBV29-1 combines with J gene TRBJ2-5; possibly TRBD1 for D (5 bases). The CDR3 runs 13 residues. Trimming shortened V by 3 bases and J by 5 bases, and 13 bases separated the two germline ends. Germline CDR1 and CDR2: SQVTM and ANQGSEA. CDR3 in DNA: TGCAGCGTTGAGGGCACGTGGGGCGAGACCCAGTACTTC. Translating it yields CSVEGTWGETQYF.

The chain has TRBV5-1 and TRBJ2-5, with a tentative D call TRBD2 (5 bases). Trimming removed 1 base from V and 10 bases from J, with 11 bases in between. The CDR3 is made up of 12 amino acids. Germline V gene lookup returns CDR1 SGHRS and CDR2 YFSETQ. This CDR3 reads CASSLSAEVQYF. CDR3 in DNA: TGCGCCAGCAGCTTGAGTGCGGAGGTCCAGTACTTC.

The chain carries TRBV7-9 and TRBJ1-2; unclear D gene. V shed 3 bases and J shed 8 bases, with 10 bases lying between them. The germline V gene encodes CDR1 SEHNR and CDR2 FQNEAQ (reference sequence). The CDR3 extends over 12 amino acids. This CDR3 reads CASSFPVGGYTF. The CDR3 nucleotides are TGTGCCAGCAGCTTTCCTGTGGGCGGCTACACCTTC. Variable domain in full (rest from reference TRBV7-9 and TRBJ1-2): DTGVSQNPRHKITKRGQNVTFRCDPISEHNRLYWYRQTLGQGPEFLTYFQNEAQLEKSRLLSDRFSAERPKGSFSTLEIQRTEQGDSAMYLCASSFPVGGYTFGSGTRLTVV.

The table lists this clone with a count of one. CDR3 coding DNA: TGTGCCATCAGTGGGGTCGGGGAATTCCAGCCCCAGCATTTT. This translates into CAISGVGEFQPQHF. The chain employs TRBV10-3 and TRBJ1-5; D gene uncertain. CDR1 is ENHRY, CDR2 SYGVKD, per germline. V lost 4 bases, J lost 7 bases, and 14 bases lay in between. The CDR3 runs 14 residues.

The V call is TRBV5-6, the J call TRBJ2-7, with D possibly TRBD2 on 5 matching bases. The germline gives CDR1 SGHDT, CDR2 YYEEEE. V was shortened by 7 bases and J by 3 bases, with 14 bases between the two germline ends. The CDR3 is made up of 13 amino acids. CDR3 sequence: CASAGGPYYEQYF. The CDR3, as DNA: TGTGCCAGCGCCGGCGGGCCTTACTACGAGCAGTACTTC.

The V call is TRBV30, the J call TRBJ1-5; 7 positions match TRBD1. Germline V gives CDR1 GTSNPN, CDR2 SVGIG (reference sequence). The CDR3 covers 16 residues. The V and J ends lost 0 bases and 0 bases, in that order; junction bases with no gene match: 5. DNA for the CDR3: TGTGCCTGGAGTGTAGGGACAGTTTATAGCAATCAGCCCCAGCATTTT. This sequence encodes CAWSVGTVYSNQPQHF. Using reference TRBV30 and TRBJ1-5 for the parts outside the CDR3, the full variable domain is SQTIHQWPATLVQPVGSPLSLECTVEGTSNPNLYWYRQAAGRGLQLLFYSVGIGQISSEVPQNLSASRPQDRQFILSSKKLLLSDSGFYLCAWSVGTVYSNQPQHFGDGTRLSIL.

V usage is TRBV5-6 and J usage is TRBJ2-5; a weak D match, TRBD1 (6 bases). The germline CDR1 and CDR2 sequences are SGHDT and YYEEEE. The length of the CDR3 is 16 residues. V dropped 1 base and J dropped 5 bases, with 18 bases sitting between them. The CDR3 loop is CASSLSGGTLAETQYF. CDR3 nucleotides: TGTGCCAGCAGCTTGAGTGGGGGCACCCTCGCGGAGACCCAGTACTTC.

J is TRBJ2-3 and V is TRBV19; the D gene could be TRBD1 or TRBD2 (5 bases each). CDR1 is LNHDA, CDR2 SQIVND, per germline (reference sequence). Trimming left V 6 bases short and J 1 base short, with 14 bases between. CDR3 size: 15 residues. CDR3 sequence: CASSPGQGGTDTQYF. The CDR3 nucleotides are TGTGCCAGTAGCCCGGGGCAAGGGGGCACAGATACGCAGTATTTT.

The chain links TRBV5-1 to TRBJ2-3, with no clear D. Between the trimmed V and J ends, which lost 0 bases and 3 bases, there was a span of 11 bases. From germline, CDR1 is SGHRS and CDR2 YFSETQ. The CDR3 runs 15 residues. This CDR3 reads CASSLDGDETDTQYF. The CDR3 coding sequence is TGCGCCAGCAGCTTGGATGGCGATGAAACAGATACGCAGTATTTT.

This chain joins TRBV19 and TRBJ1-6, with D perhaps matching TRBD1 (6 bases). Trimming took off 3 bases at V and 14 bases at J, with 23 bases between the two ends. The CDR3 runs 16 residues. The germline V gene has CDR1 LNHDA and CDR2 SQIVND (reference sequence). CDR3 nucleotides: TGTGCCAGTAGTATTGCCGCCGGACAGAACCTTTGGACCCTCCACTTT. As protein: CASSIAAGQNLWTLHF.

This chain uses TRBV3-1 (or the pseudogene TRBV3-2) with TRBJ1-4; possibly TRBD1 for D (5 bases). The CDR3 has 13 amino acids. Germline V gene data show CDR1 as LGHDT and CDR2 as YNNKEL (reference sequence). Trimming removed 5 bases from V and 16 bases from J, with 20 bases in between. CDR3 sequence (DNA): TGTGCCAGCAGCTTCCGGGACCGGGCGTATCGGTTTTTT. It translates to CASSFRDRAYRFF.

The J gene is TRBJ2-5, the V gene TRBV20-1, with unresolved D. The germline V gene has CDR1 DFQATT and CDR2 SNEGSKA (reference sequence). There are 12 residues in the CDR3. Trimming cost V 3 bases and J 10 bases, with 15 bases left between them. CDR3 in DNA: TGCAGTGCTAGTTCTGCCTCCAGAGGCCAGTACTTC. It is translated as CSASSASRGQYF.

This clone was found once. One junction end does not reproduce the germline sequence, and a read error may be involved. This rearrangement joins TRBV5-1 to TRBJ1-1, with D possibly matching TRBD1 (6 bases). Germline CDR1 is SGHRS and CDR2 is YFSETQ. CDR3 length: 15 amino acids. CDR3 sequence: CASSSIEQGTLEKVF. CDR3 nucleotide sequence: TGCGCCAGCAGCTCAATCGAACAGGGAACACTGGAGAAAGTCTTT.